This TCR beta chain was observed in a study of CD4 T cells in relation to SARS-CoV-2 and coronaviruses. Overall study context: Convalescent donors were aged 21 to 72, with median roughly 38 years. A couple of subjects were Hispanic; patients were fewer than ten males and a handful of females.

Whole-study findings and limits: Culture-expanded clones reflect memory recall rather than primary priming during culture.

This CDR3 has 15 amino acids. Trimming cost V 1 base and J 4 bases; bases outside gene matches: 4. Looked up from germline, CDR1 is LGHDT and CDR2 is YNNKEL (reference sequence). A word on this clone: The target antigen is unknown.

The assay was immunoSEQ multiplex PCR, and TCRdb's table has in-frame clones only and misses some. The data hold some 11,000 clones, with 80% to 90% observed a single time. The receptor's source is an adult with COVID-19. The specimen was naive CD4+ T cells from PBMCs. Noted subset: naive CD4+ T cells isolated by negative enrichment. The rearrangement uses TRBV3-1 (or the pseudogene TRBV3-2) and TRBJ2-1; 7 bases line up with TRBD2. CDR3 in amino acids: CASSQGGTKYNEQFF. Written as DNA, the CDR3 is TGTGCCAGCAGCCAAGGCGGGACTAAATACAATGAGCAGTTCTTC.